The 20 T cell receptor beta chains below come from one sample, sequenced in a study of blood T cell repertoires in COVID-19 (dated by TCRdb to the early 2020s). Libraries came from the immunoSEQ multiplex PCR assay. The table was pulled from immuneACCESS by TCRdb, which kept in-frame rearrangements only. Such tables lose some clones; where checked, under half of the loss comes from unresolved V genes, and the rest has no known cause. The sample profile shows 250,000 or so clones; about nine tenths of them were found once. The ten most abundant clones make up under 3.5% of the sample. The sequenced material came from peripheral blood. The receptors stem from a man aged 30 to 39 with COVID-19, enrolled during active disease.

V gene TRBV19 combines with J gene TRBJ1-2; D is possibly TRBD1 (6 bases). Trimming took 5 bases from V and 6 from J, leaving 10 bases between them. This CDR3 has 12 amino acids. CDR1 is LNHDA, CDR2 SQIVND, per germline (reference sequence). CDR3 in amino acids: CASSRGAHGYTF. In nucleotides, the CDR3 is TGTGCCAGTAGTCGGGGGGCTCATGGCTACACCTTC. Full variable domain (remainder filled in from reference TRBV19 and TRBJ1-2): DGGITQSPKYLFRKEGQNVTLSCEQNLNHDAMYWYRQDPGQGLRLIYYSQIVNDFQKGDIAEGYSVSREKKESFPLTVTSAQKNPTAFYLCASSRGAHGYTFGSGTRLTVV.

The chain joins TRBV28 to TRBJ2-1, with 12 bases fitting TRBD2. Per germline, CDR1 MDHEN and CDR2 SYDVKM. The CDR3 covers 19 residues. Losses at the gene ends were 5 bases for V and 8 bases for J; bases not matched to a gene: 19. The CDR3 loop reads CASSHTRPGTSGRLYEQFF. As DNA, the CDR3 is TGTGCCAGCAGTCATACTAGACCCGGGACTAGCGGGCGTCTCTATGAGCAGTTCTTC.

Written as DNA, the CDR3 is TGTGCCAGCAGTTATAGCAGGGTAGGGCAGCCCCAGCATTTT. Its translation is CASSYSRVGQPQHF. The chain combines TRBV6-2 or TRBV6-3 with TRBJ1-5, with TRBD1 as a possible D gene (5 bases). Germline V gene data show CDR1 as MNHEY and CDR2 as SVGEGT. The CDR3 runs to 14 residues. V was shortened by 3 bases and J by 7 bases, with 13 bases between the two germline ends.

V gene TRBV7-8 combines with J gene TRBJ2-3, with a tentative D call TRBD2 (6 bases). With 2 bases removed from V and 1 base from J, the gap between germline ends came to 13 bases. CDR1 and CDR2 (germline): SGHVS, FQNEAQ. This CDR3 region has 16 residues. DNA of the CDR3: TGTGCCAGCAGCTTATTACGGGCTAGCGGCACAGATACGCAGTATTTT. This translates into CASSLLRASGTDTQYF.

The chain links TRBV11-2 to TRBJ1-4; D ambiguous. Germline assignment: CDR1 SGHAT and CDR2 FQNNGV. This CDR3 region has 14 residues. Trimming cost V 1 base and J 7 bases, with 10 bases left between them. The CDR3 sequence is CASSLGIEAEKLFF. The CDR3 DNA reads as TGTGCCAGCAGCTTAGGGATCGAGGCTGAAAAACTGTTTTTT.

This clone has a single count. This chain uses TRBV18 with TRBJ2-1, with 15 positions matching TRBD2. The CDR3 spans 15 residues. CDR1 and CDR2 (germline): KGHSH, LQKENI. V lost 3 bases, J lost 8 bases, and 2 bases stayed unmatched. The CDR3 DNA reads TGTGCCAGCTCACCGGGACTAGCGGGAGGCTATGAGCAGTTCTTC. Its protein product is CASSPGLAGGYEQFF.

The CDR3, as DNA: TGTGCCAGCAGCTTAGGAGTGGGCACTAATTCACCCCTCCACTTT. Residues: CASSLGVGTNSPLHF. The chain is built from TRBV7-2 and TRBJ1-6; D call uncertain. There are 15 residues in the CDR3. The germline V gene encodes CDR1 SGHTA and CDR2 FQGNSA. The V and J ends lost 1 base and 6 bases respectively, with 10 bases between them.

The J gene is TRBJ1-1, the V gene TRBV12-3 or TRBV12-4; D is ambiguous. V was cut by 1 base and J by 4 bases, with 7 bases left in between. This CDR3 has 13 amino acids. CDR3 DNA sequence: TGTGCCAGCAGTTTAGTACAATCCACTGAAGCTTTCTTT. Amino acids: CASSLVQSTEAFF.

The V call is TRBV18, the J call TRBJ1-2; tentative D call: TRBD1 (5 bases). The CDR3 is 15 residues long. Germline V gene data show CDR1 as KGHSH and CDR2 as LQKENI. V lost 2 bases to trimming and J lost 8 bases, with 18 bases between them. The CDR3 nucleotides read TGTGCCAGCTCACCAGACAGTCGTAACTATCACGGCTACACCTTC. It encodes CASSPDSRNYHGYTF. Complete variable domain (other parts from reference TRBV18 and TRBJ1-2): NAGVMQNPRHLVRRRGQEARLRCSPMKGHSHVYWYRQLPEEGLKFMVYLQKENIIDESGMPKERFSAEFPKEGPSILRIQQVVRGDSAAYFCASSPDSRNYHGYTFGSGTRLTVV.

CDR3 in amino acids: CASSQDPRTAGELFF. The CDR3, as DNA: TGTGCCAGCAGCCAAGACCCTCGGACAGCCGGGGAGCTGTTTTTT. The chain is built from TRBV3-1 (or the pseudogene TRBV3-2) and TRBJ2-2; tentatively, D is TRBD1 (6 bases). Germline CDR1 LGHDT, CDR2 YNNKEL (reference sequence). The CDR3 contains 15 residues. Trimming left V 0 bases short and J 6 bases short, with 11 bases between.

This clone was seen only a few times. The rearrangement uses TRBV19 and TRBJ2-7, with a possible D match to TRBD1 (6 bases). There are 13 residues in the CDR3. The V end lost 6 bases, the J end lost 2 bases, and 11 bases lay between the germline ends. The germline gives CDR1 LNHDA, CDR2 SQIVND (reference sequence). DNA for the CDR3: TGTGCCAGTAGGGACAGTGGGACCTACGAGCAGTACTTC. This encodes CASRDSGTYEQYF.

The V gene is TRBV18, the J gene TRBJ2-1; 7 nucleotides align to TRBD2. The trim removed 0 bases at V and 0 bases at J, leaving 2 bases unmatched. Germline lookup yields CDR1 KGHSH and CDR2 LQKENI. CDR3 length equals 16 residues. The CDR3 DNA reads as TGTGCCAGCTCACCACCCTCTAGCGGCTCCTACAATGAGCAGTTCTTC. This encodes CASSPPSSGSYNEQFF.

Worth noting for this clone: One junction end does not reproduce the germline sequence, and a read error may be involved. The chain recombines TRBV5-8 with TRBJ2-7; 9 positions agree with TRBD1. The V gene's germline CDR1 is SGHTS and CDR2 YDEGEE. The CDR3 spans 14 residues. CDR3 sequence: CASRGQGLGEQLHF. The CDR3 DNA sequence: TGTGCCAGCAGGGGACAGGGCCTCGGCGAGCAGCTTCACTTC.

This sequence joins TRBV19 and TRBJ2-3, with D possibly matching TRBD1 (6 bases). Germline assignment: CDR1 LNHDA and CDR2 SQIVND (reference sequence). V gave up 5 bases and J gave up 3 bases, with 9 bases separating them. CDR3 length: 13 residues. The CDR3 sequence is CASSPGTTDTQYF. CDR3 nucleotide sequence: TGTGCCAGTAGTCCCGGGACAACAGATACGCAGTATTTT.

The rearrangement joins TRBV6-5 to TRBJ2-7; 7 bases are shared with TRBD1. There are 15 residues in the CDR3. The trim removed 2 bases at V and 4 bases at J, leaving 8 bases unmatched. The germline V gene has CDR1 MNHEY and CDR2 SVGAGI. CDR3 in amino acids: CASSYDRVRLYEQYF. In nucleotides, the CDR3 is TGTGCCAGCAGTTACGACAGGGTAAGGTTGTACGAGCAGTACTTC.

This clone was seen just once. V usage is TRBV2 and J usage is TRBJ1-4; 10 bases are a match to TRBD1. Germline trimming cut 9 bases from V and 5 bases from J; bases unmatched to any gene: 6. This CDR3 contains 14 residues. Germline V gives CDR1 SNHLY, CDR2 FYNNEI. The CDR3 region has the DNA TGTGCCAGTGCCCGGGACAGGGGAAATGAAAAACTGTTTTTT. Its translation is CASARDRGNEKLFF.

The J gene is TRBJ1-6, the V gene TRBV27, with D uncertain. Germline V gives CDR1 MNHEY, CDR2 SMNVEV (reference sequence). This CDR3 spans 17 amino acids. Trimming cost V 6 bases and J 0 bases, with 15 bases left between them. CDR3 loop: CASSLDRLSSYNSPLHF. The CDR3, as DNA: TGTGCCAGCAGCCTAGACCGACTTAGCTCCTATAATTCACCCCTCCACTTT.

J is TRBJ1-2 and V is TRBV29-1; D is possibly TRBD1 (6 bases). This CDR3 region has 12 residues. Germline-derived CDR1 and CDR2 are SQVTM and ANQGSEA. V shed 7 bases and J shed 8 bases, with 17 bases lying between them. CDR3 in amino acids: CSGHDHREGYTF. Here the CDR3 DNA reads TGCAGCGGACACGACCACAGGGAAGGCTACACCTTC.

The V call is TRBV7-2, the J call TRBJ2-5; 9 positions agree with TRBD1. The CDR3 is 14 amino acids. After removal of 6 bases from V and 3 bases from J, the junction contained 5 bases not matched to a gene. Germline CDR1 and CDR2: SGHTA and FQGNSA. The CDR3 bases are TGTGCCAGCAGAAAGGGACAGGGAAAAGAGACCCAGTACTTC. It encodes CASRKGQGKETQYF. The full variable domain, with the rest looked up from reference TRBV7-2 and TRBJ2-5, is GAGVSQSPSNKVTEKGKDVELRCDPISGHTALYWYRQSLGQGLEFLIYFQGNSAPDKSGLPSDRFSAERTGGSVSTLTIQRTQQEDSAVYLCASRKGQGKETQYFGPGTRLLVL.

The V call is TRBV6-6, the J call TRBJ1-2; tentatively, D is TRBD1 (6 bases). V shed 5 bases and J shed 3 bases, with 16 bases lying between them. CDR3 length: 15 residues. Germline assignment: CDR1 MNHNY and CDR2 SVGAGI (reference sequence). The CDR3 reads CASSPGGTSYYGYTF. The CDR3 DNA reads as TGTGCCAGCAGTCCGGGGGGCACCAGCTACTATGGCTACACCTTC.